A selection of T cell receptor beta chains follows, all from one sample in a study of cytomegalovirus exposure and HLA in healthy donors. Produced via immunoSEQ multiplex PCR; TCRdb's table is partial and in-frame only. The sample consists of about 210,000 clones, about 84% of them appearing once. The sequencing input was PBMCs. All receptors derive from a woman under 40 in good health and CMV-seropositive. Both conserved end residues are part of each CDR3. Each record gives: V gene, J gene, CDR3 protein.

TRBV7-9	TRBJ1-1	CASSLRGLGVDEAFF
TRBV27	TRBJ2-2	CASSLYDPGGTGELFF
TRBV28	TRBJ2-3	CASSTTSRARVTDTQYF
TRBV2	TRBJ2-4	CASSADRTNNKNIQYF
TRBV7-2	-	CASSLAMEGSYEQYF
TRBV30	TRBJ2-7	CAWSGGLWDEQYF
TRBV27	TRBJ2-1	CASSLRGGNEQFF
TRBV7-9	TRBJ2-7	CASSSGQAQSPHEQYF
TRBV5-6	TRBJ1-2	CASSLTGDYGYTF
TRBV11-2	TRBJ2-3	CASSSLAGWGTDTQYF
TRBV30	TRBJ2-3	CAWSVGGQDTQYF